These 8 T cell receptor beta chains share one sample of origin, sequenced in a study of cytomegalovirus exposure and HLA in healthy donors. PCR employed 60 Vbeta and 13 Jbeta primers. The assay was immunoSEQ multiplex PCR, and TCRdb's table has in-frame clones only and misses some. Seen here are some 89,000 clones, 85% observed once, and the top ten hold less than 8%. The specimen was PBMCs. The origin of the receptors is a man between 40 and 49 years old in good health and CMV-seropositive.

Here the CDR3 DNA reads TGTGCCACCGGGCCCCAGCATTTT. Translating it yields CATGPQHF. The chain combines TRBV19 with TRBJ1-5; unclear D gene. The CDR3 is 8 amino acids. V lost 10 bases and J 9 bases, leaving 4 bases between the germline ends. Germline V gene data show CDR1 as LNHDA and CDR2 as SQIVND (reference sequence).

The chain employs TRBV18 and TRBJ2-7, with TRBD1 matching 9 bases. CDR3 length equals 14 residues. The J segment lost 2 bases and the V segment lost 6 bases, leaving 5 bases of the junction unmatched. Germline CDR1 and CDR2: KGHSH and LQKENI. The CDR3 sequence: CASSPGQGTYEQYF. Written as DNA, the CDR3 is TGTGCCAGCTCCCCCGGACAGGGGACCTACGAGCAGTACTTC.

V usage is TRBV27 and J usage is TRBJ1-6; no reliable D call. Trimming stripped 5 bases from V and 6 bases from J, with 8 bases between. This CDR3 has 13 residues. Germline V lookup: CDR1 MNHEY, CDR2 SMNVEV (reference sequence). CDR3 amino acids: CASSPIFNSPLHF. The CDR3 nucleotides read TGTGCCAGCAGTCCCATTTTTAATTCACCCCTCCACTTT.

This sequence joins TRBV6-5 and TRBJ1-2; the match to TRBD1 covers 9 bases. Germline V gene sequence: CDR1 MNHEY, CDR2 SVGAGI. With V trimmed by 2 bases and J by 7 bases, 5 bases remained unmatched. This CDR3 has 14 residues. In nucleotides, the CDR3 is TGTGCCAGCAGTTACCGGGACAGGGTGGGTGGCTACACCTTC. Its protein product is CASSYRDRVGGYTF.

V is TRBV2 and J is TRBJ1-5; D call uncertain. Trimming left V 5 bases short and J 7 bases short, with 12 bases between. CDR3 length: 13 residues. The germline CDR1 and CDR2 sequences are SNHLY and FYNNEI. CDR3 in DNA: TGTGCCAGCAGTACGAGGGATGGGCAGCCCCAGCATTTT. Protein: CASSTRDGQPQHF.

The chain has TRBV6-5 and TRBJ2-3, with TRBD2 identical over 11 bases. The V gene's germline CDR1 is MNHEY and CDR2 SVGAGI. The CDR3 covers 15 residues. V lost 4 bases and J lost 8; bases outside the gene matches: 8. CDR3 amino acids: CASSLAGGPEATQYF. Written as DNA, the CDR3 is TGTGCCAGCAGTTTAGCGGGGGGGCCAGAGGCTACGCAGTATTTT.

The rearrangement joins TRBV14 to TRBJ2-2; tentatively, D is TRBD1 (6 bases). Trimming cost V 4 bases and J 0 bases, with 9 bases left between them. The germline V gene encodes CDR1 SGHDN and CDR2 FVKESK. This CDR3 spans 15 amino acids. CDR3 residues: CASSPGESNTGELFF. The CDR3 DNA sequence: TGTGCCAGCAGCCCAGGGGAGTCGAACACCGGGGAGCTGTTTTTT.

This chain joins TRBV7-2 and TRBJ2-1, with D hard to call. V was pared by 5 bases and J by 4 bases, with 9 bases between. CDR1 and CDR2 (germline): SGHTA, FQGNSA. This CDR3 comprises 13 residues. CDR3 nucleotides: TGTGCCAGCAGCACGCCCCTATACAATGAGCAGTTCTTC. Translation gives CASSTPLYNEQFF. The full variable domain, rest sourced from reference TRBV7-2 and TRBJ2-1, is GAGVSQSPSNKVTEKGKDVELRCDPISGHTALYWYRQSLGQGLEFLIYFQGNSAPDKSGLPSDRFSAERTGGSVSTLTIQRTQQEDSAVYLCASSTPLYNEQFFGPGTRLTVL.